Reported below is one TCR beta chain. Its antigen is currently unknown. This specimen comes from a study of long-term antiretroviral therapy in people with HIV. Overall study context: Sampling started about a decade before the 2015 immediate-ART recommendation.

The V end lost 0 bases, the J end lost 13 bases, and 12 bases lay between the germline ends. Germline CDR1 is MNHEY and CDR2 is SVGAGI. This CDR3 is 12 amino acids long. Study-level findings and limits: Adherence to ART, viral resistance and therapy changes lacked any data. When set beside controls, HIV repertoires had CDR3 length ranges that were narrower.

Researchers report immunoSEQ v3.0 was run at survey level. A per-sample goal of roughly 35,000-55,000 T-cell genomes was targeted by sequencing. Libraries were prepared by immunoSEQ multiplex PCR; TCRdb keeps only in-frame clonotypes and omits some of them. This sample has under 25,000 clones, with 88% found just once. The sample consisted of unsorted PBMCs, taken 0.6 years after starting antiretroviral therapy. This TCR derives from a man aged 55 to 70 with HIV. The chain links TRBV6-5 to TRBJ1-2; D may be TRBD1 (5 bases). CDR3 sequence (DNA): TGTGCCAGCAGTTACTCAGGCAGGGACTGCACCTTC. It yields the protein CASSYSGRDCTF.